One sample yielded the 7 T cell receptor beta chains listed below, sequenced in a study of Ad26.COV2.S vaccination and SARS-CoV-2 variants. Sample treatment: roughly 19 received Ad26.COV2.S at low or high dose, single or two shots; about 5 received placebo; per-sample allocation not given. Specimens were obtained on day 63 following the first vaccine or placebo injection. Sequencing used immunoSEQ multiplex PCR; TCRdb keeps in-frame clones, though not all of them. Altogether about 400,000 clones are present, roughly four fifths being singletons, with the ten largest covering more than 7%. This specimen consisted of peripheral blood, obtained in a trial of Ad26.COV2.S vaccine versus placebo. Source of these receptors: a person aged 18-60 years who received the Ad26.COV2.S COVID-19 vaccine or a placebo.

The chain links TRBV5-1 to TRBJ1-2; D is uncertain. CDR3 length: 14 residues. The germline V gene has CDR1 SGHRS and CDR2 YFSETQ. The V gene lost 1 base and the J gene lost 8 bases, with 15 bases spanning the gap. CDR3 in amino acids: CASSLYDIEGGYTF. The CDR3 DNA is TGCGCCAGCAGCTTGTACGACATCGAGGGCGGCTACACCTTC.

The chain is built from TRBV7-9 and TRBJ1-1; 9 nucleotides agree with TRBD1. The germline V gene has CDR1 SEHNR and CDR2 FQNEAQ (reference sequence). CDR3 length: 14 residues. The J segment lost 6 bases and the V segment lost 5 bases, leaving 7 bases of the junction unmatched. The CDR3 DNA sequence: TGTGCCAGCAGCAGCGACAGGGGGTTCTCTGAAGCTTTCTTT. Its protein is CASSSDRGFSEAFF.

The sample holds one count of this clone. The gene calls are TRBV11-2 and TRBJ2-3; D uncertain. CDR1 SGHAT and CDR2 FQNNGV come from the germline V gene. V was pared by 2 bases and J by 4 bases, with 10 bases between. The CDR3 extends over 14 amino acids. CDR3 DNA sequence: TGTGCCAGCAGCTTATTCTCTGGGGCAGATACGCAGTATTTT. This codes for CASSLFSGADTQYF.

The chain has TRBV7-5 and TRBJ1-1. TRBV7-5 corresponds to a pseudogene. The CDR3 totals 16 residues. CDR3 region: CARSEERVPNGTEAFF. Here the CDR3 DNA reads TGTGCCAGAAGCGAGGAAAGGGTCCCTAATGGAACTGAAGCTTTCTTT.

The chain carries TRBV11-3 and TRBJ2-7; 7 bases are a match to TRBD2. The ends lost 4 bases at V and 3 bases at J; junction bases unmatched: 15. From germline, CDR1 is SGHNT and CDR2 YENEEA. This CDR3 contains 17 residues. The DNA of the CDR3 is TGTGCCAGCAGCTGGGGAGGGAGCGGGAAAGCCCTCTACGAGCAGTACTTC. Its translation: CASSWGGSGKALYEQYF.

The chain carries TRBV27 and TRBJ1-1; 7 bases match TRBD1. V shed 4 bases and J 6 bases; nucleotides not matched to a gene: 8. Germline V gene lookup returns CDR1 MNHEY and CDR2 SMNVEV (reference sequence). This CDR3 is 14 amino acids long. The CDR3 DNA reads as TGTGCCAGCAGTTCACAGGGGCGGGGCGCTGAAGCTTTCTTT. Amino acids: CASSSQGRGAEAFF.

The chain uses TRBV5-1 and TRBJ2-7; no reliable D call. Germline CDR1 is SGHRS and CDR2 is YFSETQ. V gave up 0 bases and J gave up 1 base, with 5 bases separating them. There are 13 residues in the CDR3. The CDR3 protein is CASSLDRSYEQYF. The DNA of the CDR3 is TGCGCCAGCAGCTTGGACAGATCCTACGAGCAGTACTTC.